This TCR beta chain was recovered during a study of shared clonotypes between healthy human individuals. Looking at the study overall: Per-donor plates numbered three CD4 naive, three CD4 memory, two CD8 naive and one CD8 memory.

Terminally differentiated effector memory CD45RA+ cells were excluded from the naive CD8 cells, which were CD45RO-negative and positively selected for CCR7. Study observations and caveats: Genetic and exposure-history diversity was limited by the few donors.

Points on this clone: Antigen: not known.

V lost 6 bases and J 7 bases, leaving 23 bases between the germline ends. Germline V gives CDR1 MDHEN, CDR2 SYDVKM. CDR3 length: 16 residues. Using immunoSEQ multiplex PCR, the repertoire was profiled, and TCRdb retains in-frame clones only, with some absent. The sample records around 560,000 clones, about 95% being singletons. This sequence joins TRBV28 and TRBJ2-3, with D possibly being TRBD1 (6 bases). This clonotype originated in a woman aged 25 to 39 in good health. The sequenced sample was naive CD8+ T cells sorted from blood. CDR3 coding DNA: TGTGCCAGCAGACACAAAATCCTAACGGGACATTATACGCAGTATTTT. Translated: CASRHKILTGHYTQYF.